This T cell receptor beta chain is drawn from a study of Ad26.COV2.S vaccination and SARS-CoV-2 variants. Study-level information: Ad26.COV2.S shots went into the muscle once or twice, 56 days apart.

Treatment given: roughly 20 received Ad26.COV2.S at low or high dose, single or two shots; 5 received placebo; per-sample allocation not given. The samples date from day 63 after the first vaccine or placebo injection. The CDR3 runs 14 residues. The V gene's germline CDR1 is SGHAT and CDR2 FQDESV (reference sequence). V was pared by 5 bases and J by 2 bases, with 6 bases of the junction left unmatched. This table comes from immunoSEQ multiplex PCR, and its TCRdb copy is limited to in-frame clones, with some not included. The table has about 320,000 clones, about 82% seen once. V is TRBV11-1 and J is TRBJ2-7; 7 bases match TRBD1. The sequence was collected from a person between 18 and 59 years old who received the Ad26.COV2.S COVID-19 vaccine or a placebo. Sequencing used peripheral blood, obtained in a trial of Ad26.COV2.S vaccine versus placebo. The CDR3 coding sequence is TGTGCCAGCAGCCCCCGGGACAGACCCTACGAGCAGTACTTC. Translated, it gives CASSPRDRPYEQYF.